Sequencing of this T cell receptor beta chain was carried out in a study of OX40 agonist ivuxolimab in advanced cancers. Study-wide context: Of mixed ages from about 20 to 90 and averaging 60 years, the group was around 78% male. Study conclusions and caveats: Some patients without response likewise showed low normalized clonal expansion. Clonal expansion from baseline to week 6 occurred in both CD4+ and CD8+ T cells.

For this clone: The antigen remains unidentified.

Germline trimming cut 3 bases from V and 7 bases from J; bases unmatched to any gene: 3. The CDR3 is made up of 15 amino acids. Germline CDR1 reads SNHLY; CDR2 reads FYNNEI. Peripheral blood came from all dose cohorts at three timepoints. TCRdb keeps only in-frame clones here, not all; method: immunoSEQ multiplex PCR. The top ten clones hold 1.2% of a sample with 61,000 or so clones, about 88% of them seen once. The sample consisted of CD4+ or CD8+ T cells sorted from blood, taken in a trial of the OX40 agonist ivuxolimab. The source is an adult with an advanced solid tumor such as melanoma, head and neck, liver or kidney cancer. The chain has TRBV2 and TRBJ1-4, with TRBD1 matching 12 bases. The CDR3 is CASSDGTGGGEKLFF. The CDR3 DNA sequence: TGTGCCAGCAGTGATGGGACAGGGGGCGGTGAAAAACTGTTTTTT.